Listed below are T cell receptor beta chains from one sample, sequenced in a study of T-cell reconstitution after alpha-beta-depleted transplantation in children. One entry per CDR3 protein results from TCRdb running MiXCR on the PCR reads. The sample includes approximately 350,000 distinct CDR3 sequences, about a sixth of them seen just once. The input for sequencing was PBMCs, mostly from graft donor cells, taken 360 days after TCRalphabeta/CD19-depleted stem cell transplant. The receptors derive from a male patient between 2 and 10 years old who had a stem cell transplant for acute lymphoblastic leukemia, so the T cells may come from the graft donor. CDR3s include the opening cysteine and the closing phenylalanine or tryptophan. The order of the fields is D gene, CDR3 length, J gene, V gene, clone size, CDR3 protein, CDR3 DNA. A D gene is named only where the DNA matches it firmly. Only part of the rows carry a size: once, few, many, or a class if the clone is expanded.

>TRBD2|13|TRBJ2-5|TRBV7-2|.
CASSAGLQETQYF
TGTGCCAGCAGCGCGGGACTACAAGAGACCCAGTACTTC
>TRBD2|23|TRBJ2-1|TRBV20-1|.
CSARDSSGGRVVPTLHSYNEQFF
TGCAGTGCTAGAGATTCGAGTGGCGGGAGGGTAGTCCCTACCCTCCACTCCTACAATGAGCAGTTCTTC
>.|13|TRBJ1-5|TRBV5-1|.
CASSFIGNQPQQF
TGCGCCAGCAGCTTTATTGGCAATCAGCCCCAGCAATTT
>TRBD2|16|TRBJ2-3|TRBV4-1|few
CASSLRTSATTDTQYF
TGCGCCAGCAGCCTTCGGACTAGCGCAACCACAGATACGCAGTATTTT
>.|13|TRBJ2-7|TRBV12-3/TRBV12-4|once
CASSLEGQYEQYF
TGTGCCAGCAGTTTAGAGGGCCAGTACGAGCAGTACTTC
>.|15|TRBJ1-1|TRBV14|.
CASSQRSGSSTEAFF
TGTGCCAGCAGCCAACGGTCAGGGTCCTCTACTGAAGCTTTCTTT
>.|13|TRBJ2-7|TRBV28|few
CASSWASAHEQYF
TGTGCCAGCAGTTGGGCTAGCGCCCACGAGCAGTACTTC
>TRBD1|14|TRBJ2-2|TRBV7-3|.
CASSTQGATGELFF
TGTGCCAGCAGCACACAGGGGGCAACAGGGGAGCTGTTTTTT
>.|14|TRBJ1-4|TRBV18|.
CASSPPGDNEKLFF
TGTGCCAGCTCACCACCGGGGGACAATGAAAAACTGTTTTTT
>TRBD1|18|TRBJ2-7|TRBV6-2/TRBV6-3|few
CASSLDPGQGIGAYEQYF
TGTGCCAGCAGTTTGGATCCGGGACAGGGTATTGGAGCCTACGAGCAGTACTTC
>.|17|TRBJ1-1|TRBV7-9|few
CASSPTILQLLNTEAFF
TGTGCCAGCAGCCCCACTATATTACAGCTGCTGAACACTGAAGCTTTCTTT
>TRBD2|18|TRBJ2-1|TRBV11-2|few
CASSLPSGSFSSYNEQFF
TGTGCCAGCAGCTTACCTAGCGGGAGTTTTAGCTCCTACAATGAGCAGTTCTTC
>.|14|TRBJ2-5|TRBV21-1|.
CASPLGTNQETQYF
TGTGCCAGCCCGCTCGGGACCAACCAAGAGACCCAGTACTTC
>TRBD1|14|TRBJ2-4|TRBV5-1|many
CASSRQGDRDIQYF
TGCGCCAGCAGCAGACAGGGAGACCGGGATATTCAGTACTTC
>.|16|TRBJ2-3|TRBV12-3/TRBV12-4|many
CASRDTSRGLADTQYF
TGTGCCAGCAGGGATACTAGCCGCGGGCTCGCAGATACGCAGTATTTT
>.|18|TRBJ2-1|TRBV4-3|.
CASSQDYGGATPYNEQFF
TGCGCCAGCAGCCAAGATTATGGGGGAGCGACTCCCTACAATGAGCAGTTCTTC
>.|12|TRBJ1-5|TRBV28|many
CASGGVSQPQHF
TGTGCCAGCGGTGGTGTGAGTCAGCCCCAGCATTTT
>.|14|TRBJ2-2|TRBV6-5|few
CASSYGKDTGELFF
TGTGCCAGCAGTTACGGGAAGGACACCGGGGAGCTGTTTTTT
>TRBD1|13|TRBJ2-5|TRBV20-1|.
CCARETGGETQYF
TGCTGTGCTAGAGAGACAGGGGGAGAGACCCAGTACTTC
>.|17|TRBJ2-6|TRBV7-9|.
CASSLAWGEPGANVLTF
TGTGCCAGCAGCTTAGCGTGGGGGGAACCTGGGGCCAACGTCCTGACTTTC
>TRBD1|14|TRBJ1-4|TRBV10-3|.
CAISEGTEGEKLFF
TGTGCCATCAGTGAAGGGACAGAAGGAGAAAAACTGTTTTTT
>.|15|TRBJ1-1|TRBV12-3/TRBV12-4|.
CASSRVGLLNTEAFF
TGTGCCAGCAGTCGAGTTGGATTATTGAACACTGAAGCTTTCTTT
>.|16|TRBJ1-4|TRBV4-2|few
CASSQELGIGVEKLFF
TGTGCCAGCAGCCAAGAATTAGGCATCGGGGTTGAAAAACTGTTTTTT
>TRBD1|15|TRBJ2-2|TRBV6-5|.
CASSYTGTGAGELFF
TGTGCCAGCAGTTACACCGGGACAGGGGCCGGGGAGCTGTTTTTT
>.|13|TRBJ1-1|TRBV5-1|few
CASSPGPGFEAFF
TGCGCCAGCAGTCCGGGACCGGGGTTTGAAGCTTTCTTT
>.|14|TRBJ2-7|TRBV30|.
CAWRDRRVTYEQYF
TGTGCCTGGAGAGACAGGAGAGTAACCTACGAGCAGTACTTC
>.|13|TRBJ2-7|TRBV28|.
CASSSQVTYEQYF
TGTGCCAGCAGCTCACAGGTGACTTACGAGCAGTACTTC
>.|17|TRBJ2-3|TRBV7-2|.
CASSLAPLGGTTDTQYF
TGTGCCAGCAGCTTAGCCCCTCTTGGGGGTACGACAGATACGCAGTATTTT
>TRBD2|15|TRBJ2-1|TRBV6-5|many
CASSYGTSSYNEQFF
TGTGCCAGCAGTTACGGGACTAGCAGCTACAATGAGCAGTTCTTC
>TRBD1|17|TRBJ2-1|TRBV11-2|.
CASRYRDRDRQYNEQFF
TGTGCCAGCAGATATAGGGACCGGGACAGGCAATACAATGAGCAGTTCTTC
>.|16|TRBJ1-6|TRBV4-3|.
CASSQGPGLSYSPLHF
TGCGCCAGCAGCCAGGGCCCGGGACTTTCCTATTCACCCCTCCACTTT
>TRBD1|14|TRBJ1-1|TRBV5-1|.
CASSYGQGVVEAFF
TGCGCCAGCAGCTACGGACAGGGAGTCGTGGAAGCTTTCTTT
>TRBD2|16|TRBJ2-1|TRBV5-1|.
CASSWTSGTHYNEQFF
TGCGCCAGCAGCTGGACTAGCGGGACCCACTACAATGAGCAGTTCTTC
>TRBD2|16|TRBJ2-1|TRBV12-3/TRBV12-4|.
CASSPTSGRRIHEQFF
TGTGCCAGCAGCCCCACTAGCGGGAGGCGCATACATGAGCAGTTCTTC
>TRBD2|15|TRBJ2-1|TRBV12-3/TRBV12-4|many
CASSPNGIAGNEQFF
TGTGCCAGCAGTCCTAACGGGATAGCGGGGAATGAGCAGTTCTTC
>TRBD1|17|TRBJ2-1|TRBV28|many
CASSFTPWTGRLIEQFF
TGTGCCAGCAGTTTCACCCCATGGACAGGGCGGTTGATTGAGCAGTTCTTC
>TRBD2|15|TRBJ2-5|TRBV6-4|.
CASSPVSGRWETQYF
TGTGCCAGCAGCCCCGTGAGCGGGAGATGGGAGACCCAGTACTTC
>.|14|TRBJ2-7|TRBV19|once
CASSRSGTGYEQYF
TGTGCCAGTTCACGGTCCGGGACGGGCTACGAGCAGTACTTC
>TRBD1|16|TRBJ2-3|TRBV9|few
CASSVALGGRTDTQYF
TGTGCCAGCAGCGTAGCTTTAGGGGGCAGAACAGATACGCAGTATTTT
>.|15|TRBJ1-1|TRBV4-1|.
CASSQVRGADTEAFF
TGCGCCAGCAGCCAAGTGAGGGGGGCGGACACTGAAGCTTTCTTT
>TRBD1|15|TRBJ1-1|TRBV7-7|many
CASSLMGQGGTEAFF
TGTGCTAGCAGCTTAATGGGACAGGGAGGAACTGAAGCTTTCTTT
>.|15|TRBJ2-7|TRBV4-3|few
CASSQDLRNPHEQYF
TGCGCCAGCAGCCAAGATCTCAGAAATCCCCACGAGCAGTACTTC
>TRBD2|21|TRBJ2-3|TRBV10-1|.
CASSETYRPGLAGRGTDTQYF
TGCGCCAGCAGTGAAACCTACCGGCCGGGACTAGCGGGAAGGGGGACAGATACGCAGTATTTT
>.|17|TRBJ2-7|TRBV28|few
CASSFKVSSWSRYEQYF
TGTGCCAGCAGTTTCAAGGTATCAAGCTGGTCGCGCTACGAGCAGTACTTC
>.|16|TRBJ2-1|TRBV7-6|.
CASSPSVASTYNEQFF
TGTGCCAGCAGCCCCTCGGTCGCTAGCACATACAATGAGCAGTTCTTC
>TRBD2|19|TRBJ2-3|TRBV6-5|few
CASSYSRVLASGRTDTQYF
TGTGCCAGCAGTTACTCGAGAGTTTTGGCTAGCGGACGCACAGATACGCAGTATTTT
>TRBD1|16|TRBJ2-7|TRBV4-2|many
CASSDLWTGSSYEQYF
TGTGCCAGCAGCGATCTCTGGACAGGGAGCTCCTACGAGCAGTACTTC
>TRBD2|15|TRBJ2-3|TRBV5-6|.
CASSYPPSGSDTQYF
TGTGCCAGCAGCTACCCCCCTAGCGGGAGCGATACGCAGTATTTT
>.|14|TRBJ1-2|TRBV12-3/TRBV12-4|few
CASSLNRVGYGYTF
TGTGCCAGCAGTCTGAACAGGGTTGGCTATGGCTACACCTTC
>TRBD1|15|TRBJ1-4|TRBV29-1|few
CSVEIGTGISEKLFF
TGCAGCGTTGAGATCGGGACAGGGATTTCGGAAAAACTGTTTTTT
>TRBD1|14|TRBJ1-4|TRBV30|few
CAWSAQGQGEKLFF
TGTGCCTGGAGCGCACAGGGGCAGGGTGAAAAACTGTTTTTT